One and the same sample provided the 12 T cell receptor beta chains below, sequenced in a study of beta chain features in type 1 diabetes. Isolated RNA was reverse transcribed in full, so expressed TCRB transcripts were sequenced. Profiled with immunoSEQ multiplex PCR; TCRdb holds only in-frame clones, not every one. This table has 680,000 or so clones, around 15% appearing once. Overall study results and limits: In all four CD4+ subsets, TCRB CDR3 length was significantly, moderately reduced in type 1 diabetes.

Antigen specificity for these receptors is unknown. The material sequenced was naive CD4+ T cells from blood. The origin of the receptors is a man aged 18 to 35 with type 1 diabetes.

The chain carries TRBV10-3 and TRBJ2-5; D unresolved. The CDR3 loop spans 13 amino acids. Germline V gene sequence: CDR1 ENHRY, CDR2 SYGVKD. V dropped 5 bases and J dropped 1 base, with 8 bases sitting between them. The CDR3 coding sequence is TGTGCCATCAGTTTGAGTGGCCAAGAGACCCAGTACTTC. As protein: CAISLSGQETQYF.

The J gene is TRBJ1-2, the V gene TRBV4-2, with 9 bases that match TRBD1. The CDR3 spans 16 residues. Germline V lookup: CDR1 LGHNA, CDR2 YNFKEQ. V trimming: 3 bases; J trimming: 4 bases; junction bases outside the gene matches: 9. The DNA of the CDR3 is TGTGCCAGCAGCCAGGCCGGGACAGGGTTAGTCTATGGCTACACCTTC. Amino acid sequence: CASSQAGTGLVYGYTF.

The chain carries TRBV29-1 and TRBJ1-1; possible D gene TRBD1, 5 bases. Germline values: CDR1 SQVTM, CDR2 ANQGSEA. CDR3 length: 13 residues. V lost 7 bases, J lost 2 bases, and 14 bases lay in between. CDR3: CSAPTGRNTEAFF. Here the CDR3 DNA reads TGCAGCGCCCCTACAGGACGCAACACTGAAGCTTTCTTT.

The sample holds a few counts of this clone. The J gene is TRBJ1-1, the V gene TRBV6-5, with TRBD1 as a possible D gene (5 bases). Germline lookup yields CDR1 MNHEY and CDR2 SVGAGI. With 2 bases removed from V and 2 bases from J, the gap between germline ends came to 12 bases. This CDR3 is built from 15 residues. The CDR3 nucleotides are TGTGCCAGCAGTTACGCAGGCAGGGCCAACACTGAAGCTTTCTTT. It translates to CASSYAGRANTEAFF.

Remarks on this clone: Other DNA sequences from this sample encode an identical CDR3 as well. The chain couples TRBV20-1 to TRBJ1-1, with D unclear. The CDR3 extends over 10 amino acids. Germline V gene sequence: CDR1 DFQATT, CDR2 SNEGSKA (reference sequence). Trimming stripped 3 bases from V and 8 bases from J, with 7 bases between. In DNA, the CDR3 is TGCAGTGCTAGCCGCATAGAAGCTTTCTTT. This translates into CSASRIEAFF.

This clone was counted only a few times. The chain links TRBV5-4 to TRBJ2-5; 9 positions agree with TRBD1. With V trimmed by 4 bases and J by 1 base, 2 bases remained unmatched. Germline V gene data show CDR1 as SGHNT and CDR2 as YYREEE (reference sequence). The CDR3 covers 14 residues. In nucleotides, the CDR3 is TGTGCCAGCAGCACAGGGGGCCTCCAAGAGACCCAGTACTTC. Its protein is CASSTGGLQETQYF.

The chain joins TRBV7-8 to TRBJ2-4, with 8 nucleotides matching TRBD2. V shed 4 bases and J 0 bases; nucleotides not matched to a gene: 8. The CDR3 spans 17 residues. Germline V gene sequence: CDR1 SGHVS, CDR2 FQNEAQ. The CDR3 bases are TGTGCCAGCAGCTCCCCGGGAGGGACGTCAGCCAAAAACATTCAGTACTTC. This gives the protein CASSSPGGTSAKNIQYF. Full variable domain (remainder filled in from reference TRBV7-8 and TRBJ2-4): GAGVSQSPRYKVAKRGQDVALRCDPISGHVSLFWYQQALGQGPEFLTYFQNEAQLDKSGLPSDRFFAERPEGSVSTLKIQRTQQEDSAVYLCASSSPGGTSAKNIQYFGAGTRLSVL.

This clone was seen more than once but under ten times. V gene TRBV4-1 combines with J gene TRBJ1-5, with 7 bases aligning to TRBD1. The CDR3 consists of 15 residues. Looked up from germline, CDR1 is MGHRA and CDR2 is YSYEKL. The V gene end was trimmed by 4 bases and the J gene end by 2 bases; junction bases not matched to a gene: 5. CDR3 loop: CASSPPGQGNQPQHF. DNA of the CDR3: TGCGCCAGCAGCCCCCCAGGACAGGGCAATCAGCCCCAGCATTTT.

The rearrangement joins TRBV7-9 to TRBJ2-5; D gene ambiguous. Trimming took 5 bases from V and 2 from J, leaving 6 bases between them. Per germline, CDR1 SEHNR and CDR2 FQNEAQ (reference sequence). The CDR3 has 12 amino acids. CDR3 loop: CASSGIQETQYF. DNA of the CDR3: TGTGCCAGCAGCGGGATACAAGAGACCCAGTACTTC.

This clone was counted only a few times. The chain recombines TRBV5-6 with TRBJ2-1; perhaps TRBD1 as D (5 bases). V was cut by 3 bases and J by 0 bases, with 13 bases left in between. CDR3 length: 16 amino acids. Germline V gene data show CDR1 as SGHDT and CDR2 as YYEEEE. The CDR3 DNA is TGTGCCAGCAGCTCCCGCAGGGTTTTCTCCTACAATGAGCAGTTCTTC. As protein: CASSSRRVFSYNEQFF.

This clone has only a few counts. The chain recombines TRBV5-4 with TRBJ1-5; D remains unclear. V was trimmed by 0 bases and J by 1 base, leaving 8 bases between them. CDR1 and CDR2 (germline): SGHNT, YYREEE (reference sequence). This CDR3 is 15 amino acids long. The CDR3 reads CASSLGPGSNQPQHF. For the CDR3, the DNA is TGTGCCAGCAGCTTGGGGCCAGGAAGCAATCAGCCCCAGCATTTT.

This rearrangement joins TRBV18 to TRBJ2-5; D tentatively fits TRBD1 or TRBD2 (5 bases each). Germline V lookup: CDR1 KGHSH, CDR2 LQKENI. Trimming took off 1 base at V and 5 bases at J, with 11 bases between the two ends. This CDR3 is 14 amino acids long. CDR3 bases: TGTGCCAGCTCACCACGAGGGGTGTTCGAGACCCAGTACTTC. This translates into CASSPRGVFETQYF.